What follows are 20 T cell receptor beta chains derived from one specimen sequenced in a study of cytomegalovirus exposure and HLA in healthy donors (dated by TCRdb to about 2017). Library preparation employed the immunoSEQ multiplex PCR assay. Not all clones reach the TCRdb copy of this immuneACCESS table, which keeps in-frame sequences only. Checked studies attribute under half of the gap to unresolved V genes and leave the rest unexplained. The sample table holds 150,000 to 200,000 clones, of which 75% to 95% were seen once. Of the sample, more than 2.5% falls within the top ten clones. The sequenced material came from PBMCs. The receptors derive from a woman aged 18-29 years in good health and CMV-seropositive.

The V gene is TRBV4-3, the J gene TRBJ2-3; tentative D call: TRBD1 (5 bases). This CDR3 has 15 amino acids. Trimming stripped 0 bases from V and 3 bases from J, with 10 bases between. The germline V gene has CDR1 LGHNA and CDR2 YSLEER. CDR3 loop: CASSQDWQGTDTQYF. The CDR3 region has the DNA TGCGCCAGCAGCCAAGATTGGCAGGGTACAGATACGCAGTATTTT.

DNA for the CDR3: TGTGCCAGTACGGGCGGGAGCAGCTCCTACAATGAGCAGTTCTTC. Translated: CASTGGSSSYNEQFF. The V gene is TRBV19, the J gene TRBJ2-1, with 7 bases that match TRBD2. Per germline, CDR1 LNHDA and CDR2 SQIVND (reference sequence). Trimming removed 7 bases from V and 0 bases from J; junction bases left unmatched: 6. CDR3 size: 15 residues.

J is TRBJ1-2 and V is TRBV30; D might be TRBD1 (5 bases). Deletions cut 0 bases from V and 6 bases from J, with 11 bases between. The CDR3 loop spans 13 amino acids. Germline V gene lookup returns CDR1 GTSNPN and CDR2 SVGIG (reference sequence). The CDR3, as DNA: TGTGCCTGGAGTGTGGGCGGGGCGGATGGCTACACCTTC. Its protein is CAWSVGGADGYTF.

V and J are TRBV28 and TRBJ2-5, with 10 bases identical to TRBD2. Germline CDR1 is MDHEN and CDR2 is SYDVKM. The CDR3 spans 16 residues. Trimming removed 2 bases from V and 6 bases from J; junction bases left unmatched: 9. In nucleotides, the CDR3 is TGTGCCAGCAGTTTACCGACAGCGGGAGGGCCACAGACCCAGTACTTC. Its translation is CASSLPTAGGPQTQYF.

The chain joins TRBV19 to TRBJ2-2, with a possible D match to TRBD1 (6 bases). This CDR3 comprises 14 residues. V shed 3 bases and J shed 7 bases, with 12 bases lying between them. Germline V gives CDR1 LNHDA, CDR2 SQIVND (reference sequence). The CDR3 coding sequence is TGTGCCAGTAGTATGTTGCAGGGGAACGGGGAGCTGTTTTTT. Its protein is CASSMLQGNGELFF.

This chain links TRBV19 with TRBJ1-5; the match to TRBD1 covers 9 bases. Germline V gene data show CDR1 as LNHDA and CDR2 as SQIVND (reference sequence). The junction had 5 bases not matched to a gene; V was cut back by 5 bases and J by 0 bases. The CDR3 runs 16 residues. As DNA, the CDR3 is TGTGCCAGTAGTCAAGGGACAGGGATTAGCAATCAGCCCCAGCATTTT. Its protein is CASSQGTGISNQPQHF.

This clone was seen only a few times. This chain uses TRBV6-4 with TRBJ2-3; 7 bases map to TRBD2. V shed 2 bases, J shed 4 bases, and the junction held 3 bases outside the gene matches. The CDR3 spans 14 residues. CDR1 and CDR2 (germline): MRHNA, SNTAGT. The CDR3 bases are TGTGCCAGCAGTGACGGACTAGGCTCAGATACGCAGTATTTT. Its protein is CASSDGLGSDTQYF.

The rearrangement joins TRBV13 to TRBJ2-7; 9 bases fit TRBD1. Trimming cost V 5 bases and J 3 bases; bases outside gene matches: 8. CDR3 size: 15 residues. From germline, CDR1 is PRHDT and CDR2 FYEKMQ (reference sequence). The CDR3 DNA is TGTGCCAGCAGCCCCAGGGGACAGGGCCTCTACGAGCAGTACTTC. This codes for CASSPRGQGLYEQYF.

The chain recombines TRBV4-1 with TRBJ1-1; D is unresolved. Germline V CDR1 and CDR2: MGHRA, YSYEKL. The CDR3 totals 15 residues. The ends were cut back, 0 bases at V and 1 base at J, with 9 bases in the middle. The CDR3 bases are TGCGCCAGCAGCCAAGATCCGGGGAGGAACACTGAAGCTTTCTTT. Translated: CASSQDPGRNTEAFF.

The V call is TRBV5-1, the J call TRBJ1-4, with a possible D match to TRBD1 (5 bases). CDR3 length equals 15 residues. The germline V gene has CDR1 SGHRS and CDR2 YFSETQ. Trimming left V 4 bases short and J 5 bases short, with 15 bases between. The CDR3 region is CASSPGGSLNEKLFF. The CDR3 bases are TGCGCCAGCAGCCCGGGGGGGAGCCTCAATGAAAAACTGTTTTTT.

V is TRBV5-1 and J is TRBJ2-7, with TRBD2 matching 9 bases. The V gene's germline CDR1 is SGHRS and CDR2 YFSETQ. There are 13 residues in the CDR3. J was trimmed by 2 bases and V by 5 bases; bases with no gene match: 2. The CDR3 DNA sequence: TGCGCCAGCAGAGCGGGAGGCGCCTACGAGCAGTACTTC. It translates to CASRAGGAYEQYF.

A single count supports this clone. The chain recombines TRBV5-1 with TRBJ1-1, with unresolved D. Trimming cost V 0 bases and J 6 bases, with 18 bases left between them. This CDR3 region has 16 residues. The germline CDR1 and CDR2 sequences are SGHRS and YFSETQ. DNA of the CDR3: TGCGCCAGCAGCTTGGGGACCAGCCTAGCACAACCTGAAGCTTTCTTT. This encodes CASSLGTSLAQPEAFF.

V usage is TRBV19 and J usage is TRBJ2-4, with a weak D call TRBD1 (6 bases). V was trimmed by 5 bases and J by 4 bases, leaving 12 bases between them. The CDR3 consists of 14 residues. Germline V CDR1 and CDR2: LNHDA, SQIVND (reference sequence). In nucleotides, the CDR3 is TGTGCCAGTAGTTCCGACAGGTGGAAAAACATTCAGTACTTC. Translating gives CASSSDRWKNIQYF.

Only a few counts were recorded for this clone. CDR3 DNA sequence: TGTGCCAGCAGTGAACAGGGAAGTAGAGAAAAACTGTTTTTT. Protein: CASSEQGSREKLFF. The chain couples TRBV6-1 to TRBJ1-4; perhaps TRBD1 as D (5 bases). CDR1 is MNHNS and CDR2 is SASEGT in the germline V gene. Trimming pared 2 bases from V and 8 bases from J, leaving 12 bases between. The CDR3 is 14 residues long.

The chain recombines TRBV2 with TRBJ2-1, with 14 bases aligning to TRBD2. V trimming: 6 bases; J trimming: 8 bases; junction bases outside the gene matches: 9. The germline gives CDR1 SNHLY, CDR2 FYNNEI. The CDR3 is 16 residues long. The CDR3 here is CASRPVGLAGADEQFF. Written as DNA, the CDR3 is TGTGCCAGCAGACCCGTGGGACTAGCGGGAGCGGATGAGCAGTTCTTC.

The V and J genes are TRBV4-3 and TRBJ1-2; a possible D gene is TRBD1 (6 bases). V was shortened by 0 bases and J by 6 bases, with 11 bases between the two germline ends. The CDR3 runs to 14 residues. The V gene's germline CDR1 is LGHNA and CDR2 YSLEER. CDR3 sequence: CASSQDRQVDGYTF. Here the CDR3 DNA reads TGCGCCAGCAGCCAAGATCGACAGGTGGATGGCTACACCTTC.

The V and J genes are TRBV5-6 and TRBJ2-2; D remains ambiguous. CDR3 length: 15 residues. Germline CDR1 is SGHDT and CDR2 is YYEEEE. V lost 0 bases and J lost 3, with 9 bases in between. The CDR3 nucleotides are TGTGCCAGCAGCTTGGGGCCAGAGGACACCGGGGAGCTGTTTTTT. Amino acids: CASSLGPEDTGELFF.

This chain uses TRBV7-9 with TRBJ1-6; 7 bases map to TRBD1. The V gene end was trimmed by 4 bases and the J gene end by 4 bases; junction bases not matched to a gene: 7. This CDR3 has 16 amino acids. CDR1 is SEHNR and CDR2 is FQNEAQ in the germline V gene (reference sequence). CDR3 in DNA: TGTGCCAGCAGCTACCTCGGGACAGCATATAATTCACCCCTCCACTTT. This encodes CASSYLGTAYNSPLHF.

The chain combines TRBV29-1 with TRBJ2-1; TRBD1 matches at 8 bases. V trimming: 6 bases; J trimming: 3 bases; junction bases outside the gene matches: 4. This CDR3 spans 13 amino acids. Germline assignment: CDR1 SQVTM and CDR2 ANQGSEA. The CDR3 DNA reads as TGCAGCGTCACCGGGACAGGCTACAATGAGCAGTTCTTC. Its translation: CSVTGTGYNEQFF.

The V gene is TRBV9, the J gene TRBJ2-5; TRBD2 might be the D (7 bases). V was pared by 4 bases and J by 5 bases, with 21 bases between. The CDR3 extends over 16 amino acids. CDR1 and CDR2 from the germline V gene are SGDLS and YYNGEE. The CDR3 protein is CASSPRPWGGGETQYF. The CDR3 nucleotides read TGTGCCAGCAGCCCACGGCCTTGGGGGGGCGGGGAGACCCAGTACTTC. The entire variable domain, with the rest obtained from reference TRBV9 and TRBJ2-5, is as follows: DSGVTQTPKHLITATGQRVTLRCSPRSGDLSVYWYQQSLDQGLQFLIQYYNGEERAKGNILERFSAQQFPDLHSELNLSSLELGDSALYFCASSPRPWGGGETQYFGPGTRLLVL.